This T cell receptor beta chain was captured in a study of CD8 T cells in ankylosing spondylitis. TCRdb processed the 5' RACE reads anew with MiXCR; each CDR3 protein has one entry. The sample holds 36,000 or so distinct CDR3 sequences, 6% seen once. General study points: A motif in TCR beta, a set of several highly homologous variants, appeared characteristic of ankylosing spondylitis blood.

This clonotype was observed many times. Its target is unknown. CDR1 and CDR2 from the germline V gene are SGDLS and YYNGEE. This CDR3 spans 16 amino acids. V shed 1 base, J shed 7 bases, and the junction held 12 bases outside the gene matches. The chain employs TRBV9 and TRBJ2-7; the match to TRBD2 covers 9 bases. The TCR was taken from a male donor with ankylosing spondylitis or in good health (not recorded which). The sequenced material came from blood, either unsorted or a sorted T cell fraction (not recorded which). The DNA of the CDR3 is TGTGCCAGCAGCGTATATGCGGCGGGAGGGTTTGGAGAGCAGTACTTC. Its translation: CASSVYAAGGFGEQYF.